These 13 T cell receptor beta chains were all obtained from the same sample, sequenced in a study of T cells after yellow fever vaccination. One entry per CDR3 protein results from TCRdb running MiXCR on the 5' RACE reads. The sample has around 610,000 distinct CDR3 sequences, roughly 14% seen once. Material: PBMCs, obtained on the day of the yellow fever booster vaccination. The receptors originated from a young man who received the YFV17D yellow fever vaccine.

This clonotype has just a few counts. CDR3 coding DNA: TGTGCCACCAGCTGGGGTTCGGAGGGCGGGAGCTCCTACAATGAGCAGTTCTTC. Its translation is CATSWGSEGGSSYNEQFF. V gene TRBV24-1 combines with J gene TRBJ2-1; 7 nucleotides agree with TRBD2. The J segment lost 0 bases and the V segment lost 7 bases, leaving 14 bases of the junction unmatched. This CDR3 contains 18 residues. In germline, CDR1 is KGHDR, CDR2 SFDVKD.

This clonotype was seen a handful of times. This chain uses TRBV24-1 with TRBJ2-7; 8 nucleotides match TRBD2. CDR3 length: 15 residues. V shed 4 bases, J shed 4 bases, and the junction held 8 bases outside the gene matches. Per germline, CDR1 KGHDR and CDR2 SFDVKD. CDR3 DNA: TGTGCCACCAGTGACACCAGACTAGCGCCATACGAGCAGTACTTC. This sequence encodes CATSDTRLAPYEQYF.

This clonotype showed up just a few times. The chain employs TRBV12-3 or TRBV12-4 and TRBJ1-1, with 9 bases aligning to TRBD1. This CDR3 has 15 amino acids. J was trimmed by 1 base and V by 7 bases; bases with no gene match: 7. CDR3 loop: CASIPPGQGNTEAFF. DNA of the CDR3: TGTGCCAGCATCCCACCGGGACAGGGGAACACTGAAGCTTTCTTT.

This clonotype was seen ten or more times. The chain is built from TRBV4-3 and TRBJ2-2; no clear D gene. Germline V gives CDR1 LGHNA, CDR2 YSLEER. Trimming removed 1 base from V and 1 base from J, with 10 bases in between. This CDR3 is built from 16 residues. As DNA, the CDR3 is TGCGCCAGCAGCCAAGGGGGAAGGTTGAACACCGGGGAGCTGTTTTTT. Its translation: CASSQGGRLNTGELFF.

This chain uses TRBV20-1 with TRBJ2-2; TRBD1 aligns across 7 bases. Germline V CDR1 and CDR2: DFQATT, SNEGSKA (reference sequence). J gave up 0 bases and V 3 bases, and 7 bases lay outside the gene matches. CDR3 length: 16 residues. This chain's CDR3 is CSASPDRVANTGELFF. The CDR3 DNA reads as TGCAGTGCTAGCCCTGACAGGGTGGCGAACACCGGGGAGCTGTTTTTT.

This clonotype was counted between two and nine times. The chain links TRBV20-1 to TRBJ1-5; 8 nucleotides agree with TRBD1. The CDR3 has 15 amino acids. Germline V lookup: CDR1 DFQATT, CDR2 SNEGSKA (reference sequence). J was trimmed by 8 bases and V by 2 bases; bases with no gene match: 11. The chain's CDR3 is CSARQGADVVEPQHF. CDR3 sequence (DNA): TGCAGTGCTAGACAGGGGGCGGATGTTGTAGAGCCCCAGCATTTT.

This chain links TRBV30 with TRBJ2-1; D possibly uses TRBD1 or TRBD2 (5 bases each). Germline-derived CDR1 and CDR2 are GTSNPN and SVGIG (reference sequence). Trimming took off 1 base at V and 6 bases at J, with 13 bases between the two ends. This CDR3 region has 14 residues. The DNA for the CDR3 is TGTGCCTGGAGTGGACTCCGGGGACGCAATGAGCAGTTCTTC. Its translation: CAWSGLRGRNEQFF.

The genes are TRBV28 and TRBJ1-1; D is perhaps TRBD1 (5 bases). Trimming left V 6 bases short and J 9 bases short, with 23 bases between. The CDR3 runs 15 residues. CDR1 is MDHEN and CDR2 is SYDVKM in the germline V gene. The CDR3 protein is CASRPSLGTTIQAFF. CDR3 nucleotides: TGTGCCAGCAGACCCAGCTTGGGGACTACGATACAAGCTTTCTTT.

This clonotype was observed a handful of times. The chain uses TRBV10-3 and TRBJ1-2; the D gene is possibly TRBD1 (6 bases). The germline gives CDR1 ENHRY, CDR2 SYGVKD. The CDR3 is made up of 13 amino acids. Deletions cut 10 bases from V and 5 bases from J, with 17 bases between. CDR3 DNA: TGTGCCACCGGGACACCGGGGCGATATGGCTACACCTTC. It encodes CATGTPGRYGYTF.

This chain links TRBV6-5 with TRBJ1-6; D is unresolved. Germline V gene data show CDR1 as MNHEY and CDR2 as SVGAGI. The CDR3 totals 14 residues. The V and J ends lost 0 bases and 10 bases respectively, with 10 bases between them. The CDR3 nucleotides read TGTGCCAGCAGTTACTCGACGGTTAGCTCACCCCTCCACTTT. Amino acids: CASSYSTVSSPLHF.

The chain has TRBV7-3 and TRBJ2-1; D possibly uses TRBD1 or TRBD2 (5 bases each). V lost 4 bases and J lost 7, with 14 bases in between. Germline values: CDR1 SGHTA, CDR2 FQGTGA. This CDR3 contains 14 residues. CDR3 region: CASSSGPAGNEQFF. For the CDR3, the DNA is TGTGCCAGCAGCTCGGGACCCGCTGGGAATGAGCAGTTCTTC.

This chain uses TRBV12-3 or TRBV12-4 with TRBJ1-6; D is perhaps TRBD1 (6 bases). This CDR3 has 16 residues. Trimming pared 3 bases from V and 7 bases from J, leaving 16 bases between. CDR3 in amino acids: CASSLVTGARNSPLHF. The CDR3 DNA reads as TGTGCCAGCAGTTTGGTCACGGGGGCGCGCAATTCACCCCTCCACTTT.

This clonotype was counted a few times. DNA for the CDR3: TGTGCCAGCAGTGGGACAGGGAGCTTCGGGGAGACCCAGTACTTC. Its translation: CASSGTGSFGETQYF. This chain connects TRBV12-3 or TRBV12-4 to TRBJ2-5; 9 bases map to TRBD1. This CDR3 region has 15 residues. The V segment lost 5 bases and the J segment 5 bases; nucleotides outside the gene matches: 9.